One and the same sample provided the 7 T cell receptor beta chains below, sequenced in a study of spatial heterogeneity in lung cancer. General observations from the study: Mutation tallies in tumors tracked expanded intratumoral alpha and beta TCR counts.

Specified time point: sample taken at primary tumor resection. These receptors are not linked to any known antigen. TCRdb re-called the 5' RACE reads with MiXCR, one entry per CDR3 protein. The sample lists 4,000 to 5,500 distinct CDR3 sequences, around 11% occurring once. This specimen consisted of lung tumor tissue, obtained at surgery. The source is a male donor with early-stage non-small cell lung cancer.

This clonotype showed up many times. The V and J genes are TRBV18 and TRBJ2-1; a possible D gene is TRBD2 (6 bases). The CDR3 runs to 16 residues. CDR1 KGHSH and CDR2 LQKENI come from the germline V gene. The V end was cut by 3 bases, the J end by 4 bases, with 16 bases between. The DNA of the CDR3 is TGTGCCAGCTCACCCCGGGAGCCCGAGAGGTACAATGAGCAGTTCTTC. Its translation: CASSPREPERYNEQFF. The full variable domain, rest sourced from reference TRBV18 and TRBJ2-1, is NAGVMQNPRHLVRRRGQEARLRCSPMKGHSHVYWYRQLPEEGLKFMVYLQKENIIDESGMPKERFSAEFPKEGPSILRIQQVVRGDSAAYFCASSPREPERYNEQFFGPGTRLTVL.

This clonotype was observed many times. This CDR3 reads CASSAAGGNTDTQYF. CDR3 in DNA: TGTGCCAGCAGCGCAGCGGGAGGAAACACAGATACGCAGTATTTT. The rearrangement uses TRBV9 and TRBJ2-3; TRBD2 aligns across 9 bases. Looked up from germline, CDR1 is SGDLS and CDR2 is YYNGEE. V shed 3 bases, J shed 2 bases, and the junction held 4 bases outside the gene matches. This CDR3 contains 15 residues.

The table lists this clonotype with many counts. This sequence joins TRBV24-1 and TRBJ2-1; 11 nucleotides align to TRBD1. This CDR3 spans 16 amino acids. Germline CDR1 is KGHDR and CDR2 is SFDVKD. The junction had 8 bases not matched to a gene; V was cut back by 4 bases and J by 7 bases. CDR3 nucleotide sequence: TGTGCCACCAGTGACGGGAAGGACAGGGGGCATAATGAGCAGTTCTTC. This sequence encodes CATSDGKDRGHNEQFF.

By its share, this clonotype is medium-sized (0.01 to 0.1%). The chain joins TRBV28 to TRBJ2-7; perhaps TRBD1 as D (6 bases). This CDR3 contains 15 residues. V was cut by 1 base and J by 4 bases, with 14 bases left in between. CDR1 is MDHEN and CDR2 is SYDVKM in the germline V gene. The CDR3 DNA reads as TGTGCCAGCAGTTTATCGGACAGCAGATTTTACGAGCAGTACTTC. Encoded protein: CASSLSDSRFYEQYF. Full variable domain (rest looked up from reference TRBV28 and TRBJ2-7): DVKVTQSSRYLVKRTGEKVFLECVQDMDHENMFWYRQDPGLGLRLIYFSYDVKMKEKGDIPEGYSVSREKKERFSLILESASTNQTSMYLCASSLSDSRFYEQYFGPGTRLTVT.

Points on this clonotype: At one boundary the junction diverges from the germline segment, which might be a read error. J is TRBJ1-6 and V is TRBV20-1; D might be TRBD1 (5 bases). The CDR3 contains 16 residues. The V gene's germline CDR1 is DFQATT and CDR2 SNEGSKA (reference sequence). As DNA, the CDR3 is TGCAGTGCTAGAGGGTCAGGGTTTGGAGGAGATTCATCCCTCCACTTT. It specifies CSARGSGFGGDSSLHF.

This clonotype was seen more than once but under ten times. The CDR3 protein is CASSIPLAGGPRDTQYF. The DNA of the CDR3 is TGTGCCAGTAGTATACCACTAGCGGGGGGACCACGCGATACGCAGTATTTT. The gene calls are TRBV19 and TRBJ2-3, with 12 bases that match TRBD2. The CDR3 length is 17 residues. Germline loops: CDR1 LNHDA, CDR2 SQIVND (reference sequence). Losses at the gene ends were 2 bases for V and 6 bases for J; bases not matched to a gene: 9.

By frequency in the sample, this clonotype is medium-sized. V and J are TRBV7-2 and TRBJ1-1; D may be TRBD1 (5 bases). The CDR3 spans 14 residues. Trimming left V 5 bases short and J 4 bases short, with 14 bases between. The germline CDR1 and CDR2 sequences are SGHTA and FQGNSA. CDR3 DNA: TGTGCCAGCAGCGCAGGGTTCTCTGGCACTGAAGCTTTCTTT. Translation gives CASSAGFSGTEAFF.